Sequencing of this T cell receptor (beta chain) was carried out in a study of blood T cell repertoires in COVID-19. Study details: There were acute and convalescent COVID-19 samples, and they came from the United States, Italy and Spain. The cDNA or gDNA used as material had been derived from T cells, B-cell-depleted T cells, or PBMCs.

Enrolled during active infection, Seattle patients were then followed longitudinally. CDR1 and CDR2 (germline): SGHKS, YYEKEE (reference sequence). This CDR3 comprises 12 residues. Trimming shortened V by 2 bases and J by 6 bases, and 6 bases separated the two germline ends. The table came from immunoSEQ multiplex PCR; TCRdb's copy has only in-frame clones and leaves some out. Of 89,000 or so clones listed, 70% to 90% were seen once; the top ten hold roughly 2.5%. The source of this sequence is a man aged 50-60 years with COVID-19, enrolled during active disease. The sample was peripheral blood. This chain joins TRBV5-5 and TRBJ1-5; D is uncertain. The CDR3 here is CASSFPGQPQHF. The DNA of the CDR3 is TGTGCCAGCAGCTTCCCGGGTCAGCCCCAGCATTTT.